The 23 T cell receptor beta chains below were found in one sample sequenced in a study of long-term antiretroviral therapy in people with HIV. At survey level, the immunoSEQ assay was run in its v3.0 version. Produced via immunoSEQ multiplex PCR; TCRdb's table is partial and in-frame only. The profile shows some 17,000 clones, 79% of them singletons. Sequencing was performed on unsorted PBMCs, taken at the start of antiretroviral therapy. These receptors were collected from a man aged 30-40 years with HIV.

This chain uses TRBV7-8 with TRBJ1-4, with D possibly being TRBD1 (6 bases). Germline V lookup: CDR1 SGHVS, CDR2 FQNEAQ. The CDR3 totals 16 residues. The V end was cut by 5 bases, the J end by 5 bases, with 18 bases between. CDR3 amino acids: CASSKMTGRGNEKLFF. The CDR3 DNA follows: TGTGCCAGCAGCAAGATGACGGGCAGGGGCAATGAAAAACTGTTTTTT.

This chain links TRBV2 with TRBJ2-3; unclear D gene. Trimming shortened V by 0 bases and J by 8 bases, and 6 bases separated the two germline ends. Germline CDR1 SNHLY, CDR2 FYNNEI. The CDR3 covers 12 residues. This chain's CDR3 is CASSEAAVTQYF. CDR3 DNA: TGTGCCAGCAGTGAAGCGGCGGTTACGCAGTATTTT.

This clone was seen more than once but under ten times. This sequence joins TRBV2 and TRBJ1-2; TRBD1 agrees at 9 bases. The germline gives CDR1 SNHLY, CDR2 FYNNEI. This CDR3 has 13 residues. The J segment lost 12 bases and the V segment lost 6 bases, leaving 11 bases of the junction unmatched. CDR3 protein: CASRTLRDREHTF. In DNA form, the CDR3 reads TGTGCCAGCAGGACCTTGAGGGACAGGGAACACACCTTC.

The CDR3 loop is CASSPRRLQETQYF. The DNA of the CDR3 is TGTGCCAGCAGTCCACGACGGCTACAAGAGACCCAGTACTTC. The J gene is TRBJ2-5, the V gene TRBV6-5, with D hard to call. The V and J ends lost 5 bases and 2 bases respectively, with 12 bases between them. Germline values: CDR1 MNHEY, CDR2 SVGAGI. The CDR3 has 14 residues.

The rearrangement uses TRBV18 and TRBJ2-5; 7 nucleotides align to TRBD1. CDR3 size: 14 residues. V lost 6 bases, J lost 2 bases, and 6 bases stayed unmatched. The germline V gene encodes CDR1 KGHSH and CDR2 LQKENI. The CDR3 spells CASSRGPSQETQYF. CDR3 DNA sequence: TGTGCCAGCTCTAGGGGGCCCTCGCAAGAGACCCAGTACTTC.

This clone has just a few counts. The J gene is TRBJ1-2, the V gene TRBV19; D is unclear. The CDR3 loop spans 15 amino acids. Deletions cut 3 bases from V and 8 bases from J, with 19 bases between. Germline CDR1 and CDR2: LNHDA and SQIVND (reference sequence). CDR3 region: CASSIRPASPLGYTF. The CDR3 nucleotides are TGTGCCAGTAGTATTCGTCCAGCGAGCCCCCTCGGCTACACCTTC.

This chain joins TRBV6-5 and TRBJ2-2; D is unclear. CDR1 and CDR2 (germline): MNHEY, SVGAGI. V lost 2 bases, J lost 7 bases, and 2 bases lay in between. The CDR3 is made up of 11 amino acids. CDR3 DNA sequence: TGTGCCAGCAGTTACGGCGGGGAGCTGTTTTTT. This gives the protein CASSYGGELFF.

This clone is medium-sized. The chain carries TRBV14 and TRBJ2-7; D is uncertain. This CDR3 is built from 15 residues. Trimming pared 0 bases from V and 6 bases from J, leaving 15 bases between. The germline CDR1 and CDR2 sequences are SGHDN and FVKESK. CDR3 in DNA: TGTGCCAGCAGCCAAGATGGGATCCCTGGGCGCGAGCAGTACTTC. This gives the protein CASSQDGIPGREQYF.

The V and J genes are TRBV9 and TRBJ1-2; D uncertain. CDR3 length equals 14 residues. Germline CDR1 SGDLS, CDR2 YYNGEE. V lost 0 bases and J lost 8, with 14 bases in between. CDR3 bases: TGTGCCAGCAGCGTAGAACAGACCTTGGGAGGCTACACCTTC. It yields the protein CASSVEQTLGGYTF.

DNA for the CDR3: TGCAGCGTTCCCTCAGACTACACCTTC. Translating gives CSVPSDYTF. The chain is built from TRBV29-1 and TRBJ1-2; D gene uncertain. This CDR3 comprises 9 residues. Between the trimmed V and J ends, which lost 5 bases and 10 bases, there was a span of 8 bases. CDR1 is SQVTM and CDR2 is ANQGSEA in the germline V gene. Full variable domain (outside the CDR3, taken from reference TRBV29-1 and TRBJ1-2): SAVISQKPSRDICQRGTSLTIQCQVDSQVTMMFWYRQQPGQSLTLIATANQGSEATYESGFVIDKFPISRPNLTFSTLTVSNMSPEDSSIYLCSVPSDYTFGSGTRLTVV.

This clone rates as medium-sized. V and J are TRBV10-3 and TRBJ1-1; D is undetermined. The CDR3 spans 13 residues. CDR1 is ENHRY, CDR2 SYGVKD, per germline. V gave up 3 bases and J gave up 4 bases, with 9 bases separating them. DNA of the CDR3: TGTGCCATCAGTGATAGCCTGGGCACTGAAGCTTTCTTT. Its translation: CAISDSLGTEAFF.

This clone rates as large. The rearrangement joins TRBV4-3 to TRBJ1-2; D is unresolved. Germline V gene lookup returns CDR1 LGHNA and CDR2 YSLEER. V was cut by 1 base and J by 2 bases, with 5 bases left in between. The CDR3 is made up of 13 amino acids. The CDR3 is CASSQAGNYGYTF. The DNA of the CDR3 is TGCGCCAGCAGCCAAGCCGGGAACTATGGCTACACCTTC.

J is TRBJ1-4 and V is TRBV7-9; 7 bases match TRBD1. With V trimmed by 3 bases and J by 10 bases, 11 bases remained unmatched. Germline-derived CDR1 and CDR2 are SEHNR and FQNEAQ (reference sequence). The CDR3 consists of 15 residues. In nucleotides, the CDR3 is TGTGCCAGCAGCTTGTTTGGTGACACAGGGGTAAAACTGTTTTTT. This encodes CASSLFGDTGVKLFF.

This clone turned up a few times. For the CDR3, the DNA is TGTGCCAGCAAAAAAGAGGGAGGGGAGACCCAGTACTTC. This translates into CASKKEGGETQYF. The chain links TRBV11-2 to TRBJ2-5; 7 nucleotides match TRBD2. The CDR3 sequence is 13 residues long. CDR1 is SGHAT and CDR2 is FQNNGV in the germline V gene. V lost 7 bases to trimming and J lost 5 bases; unmatched junction nucleotides: 7.

This chain uses TRBV13 with TRBJ1-2; maybe TRBD1 (6 bases). V was trimmed by 3 bases and J by 6 bases, leaving 17 bases between them. Per the germline V gene, CDR1 is PRHDT and CDR2 is FYEKMQ (reference sequence). This CDR3 is built from 15 residues. CDR3 DNA: TGTGCCAGCAGCTTTTTAGTCGGGGGCCCGGATGGCTACACCTTC. This sequence encodes CASSFLVGGPDGYTF.

About this clone itself: The junction departs from germline at one end; a sequencing error may be responsible. V usage is TRBV19 and J usage is TRBJ2-2, with D tentatively TRBD1 (6 bases). The CDR3 contains 14 residues. CDR1 and CDR2 from the germline V gene are LNHDA and SQIVND (reference sequence). Here the CDR3 DNA reads TGTGCCAGTAAGCCAGGGGATAACAGCGGGGAGCTGTTTTTT. Residues: CASKPGDNSGELFF.

J is TRBJ2-5 and V is TRBV7-2; TRBD2 is a possible D gene (5 bases). Trimming shortened V by 4 bases and J by 5 bases, and 23 bases separated the two germline ends. Germline values: CDR1 SGHTA, CDR2 FQGNSA. This CDR3 has 17 amino acids. CDR3 coding DNA: TGTGCCAGCAGCTCCATCTCGAGGGTTATCAATGGGGAGACCCAGTACTTC. Protein sequence: CASSSISRVINGETQYF.

The chain recombines TRBV27 with TRBJ1-4; D not certain. From germline, CDR1 is MNHEY and CDR2 SMNVEV (reference sequence). The CDR3 loop spans 14 amino acids. Trimming took off 5 bases at V and 7 bases at J, with 14 bases between the two ends. CDR3 DNA: TGTGCCAGCAGTCCCGTTAAAAGCAGTGAAAAACTGTTTTTT. Its protein is CASSPVKSSEKLFF.

This chain joins TRBV18 and TRBJ2-5; D perhaps matches TRBD1 (6 bases). The CDR3 runs 15 residues. The V and J ends lost 6 bases and 4 bases respectively, with 18 bases between them. Germline CDR1 is KGHSH and CDR2 is LQKENI. This chain's CDR3 is CASSPGHGDVETQYF. CDR3 DNA: TGTGCCAGCTCCCCGGGACACGGCGATGTAGAGACCCAGTACTTC.

The rearrangement links TRBV29-1 to TRBJ1-1, with 8 bases fitting TRBD1. V lost 5 bases, J lost 4 bases, and 3 bases stayed unmatched. The CDR3 has 12 residues. Per germline, CDR1 SQVTM and CDR2 ANQGSEA. The CDR3 coding sequence is TGCAGCGTTTCGCAGGGGGCCACTGAAGCTTTCTTT. Its translation is CSVSQGATEAFF.

The table lists this clone with a count of one. The V gene is TRBV28, the J gene TRBJ2-7; 8 bases are shared with TRBD1. CDR1 and CDR2 (germline): MDHEN, SYDVKM. V shed 6 bases, J shed 1 base, and the junction held 5 bases outside the gene matches. The CDR3 extends over 14 amino acids. CDR3 nucleotides: TGTGCCAGCAGGGGACAGGATTCTTCCTACGAGCAGTACTTC. The encoded protein is CASRGQDSSYEQYF.

The DNA for the CDR3 is TGTGCCAGCAGTTCCCCGGGGACAGGGAGTAATGAGCAGTTCTTC. It yields the protein CASSSPGTGSNEQFF. V and J are TRBV28 and TRBJ2-1; 9 bases fit TRBD1. Losses at the gene ends were 4 bases for V and 7 bases for J; bases not matched to a gene: 8. The length of the CDR3 is 15 residues. Germline assignment: CDR1 MDHEN and CDR2 SYDVKM.

J is TRBJ2-3 and V is TRBV15; no firm D call. V gave up 0 bases and J gave up 6 bases, with 16 bases separating them. The CDR3 length is 16 residues. CDR1 and CDR2 (germline): LNHNV, YYDKDF (reference sequence). CDR3 in amino acids: CATSRDPGTSSDTQYF. CDR3 DNA: TGTGCCACCAGCAGAGATCCCGGCACCTCGTCGGATACGCAGTATTTT.